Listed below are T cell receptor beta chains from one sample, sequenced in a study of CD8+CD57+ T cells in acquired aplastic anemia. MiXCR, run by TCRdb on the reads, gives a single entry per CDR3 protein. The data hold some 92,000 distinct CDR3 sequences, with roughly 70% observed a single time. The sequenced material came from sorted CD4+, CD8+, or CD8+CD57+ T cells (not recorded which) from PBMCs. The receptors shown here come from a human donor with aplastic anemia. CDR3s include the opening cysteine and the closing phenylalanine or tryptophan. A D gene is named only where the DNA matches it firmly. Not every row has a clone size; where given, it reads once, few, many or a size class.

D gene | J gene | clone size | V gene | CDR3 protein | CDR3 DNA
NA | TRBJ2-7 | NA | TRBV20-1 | CSASDLGAGAYEQYF | TGCAGTGCTAGTGATTTAGGGGCTGGGGCCTACGAGCAGTACTTC
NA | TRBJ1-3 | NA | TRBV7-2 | CASSLARSLFSGNTIYF | TGTGCCAGCAGCTTAGCGCGCAGCTTATTCTCTGGAAACACCATATATTTT
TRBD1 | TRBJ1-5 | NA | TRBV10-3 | CAIRSSGGEEPQHF | TGTGCCATCAGAAGTTCAGGGGGCGAAGAGCCCCAGCATTTT
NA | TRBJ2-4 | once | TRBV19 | CASSKGKGAKNIQYF | TGTGCCAGTAGTAAGGGGAAAGGGGCCAAAAACATTCAGTACTTC
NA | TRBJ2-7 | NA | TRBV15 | CATSRDMIGQYF | TGTGCCACCAGCAGAGATATGATCGGGCAGTACTTC
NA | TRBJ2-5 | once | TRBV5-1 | CASSLIRDQETQYF | TGCGCCAGCAGCTTGATCAGGGACCAAGAGACCCAGTACTTC
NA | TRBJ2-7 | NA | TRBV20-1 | CSARDLVGAVYEQYF | TGCAGTGCTAGAGATCTGGTGGGGGCGGTGTACGAGCAGTACTTC
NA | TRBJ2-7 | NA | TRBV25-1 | CASSEFRGTYEQYF | TGTGCCAGCAGTGAATTCAGAGGGACCTACGAGCAGTACTTC
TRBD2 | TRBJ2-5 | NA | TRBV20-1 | CSARGLAGVVETQYF | TGCAGTGCTAGGGGACTAGCGGGAGTAGTCGAGACCCAGTACTTC
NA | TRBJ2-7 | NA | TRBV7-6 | CASSLASSYEQYF | TGTGCCAGCAGCTTAGCGAGCTCCTACGAGCAGTACTTC
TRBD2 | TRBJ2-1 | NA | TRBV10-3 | CAISSISGLSNEQFF | TGTGCCATCAGCTCGATTAGCGGGCTTTCTAATGAGCAGTTCTTC
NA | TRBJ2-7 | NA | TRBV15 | CATSRDGESYF | TGTGCCACCAGCAGAGATGGTGAATCGTACTTC